These 8 T cell receptor beta chains originate from one sample sequenced in a study of OX40 agonist ivuxolimab in advanced cancers. The table came from immunoSEQ multiplex PCR; TCRdb's copy has only in-frame clones and leaves some out. The sample yields 30,000 to 35,000 clones, about 76% seen once. The source was CD4+ or CD8+ T cells sorted from blood, collected in a trial of the OX40 agonist ivuxolimab. Receptor source: an adult with an advanced solid tumor such as melanoma, head and neck, liver or kidney cancer.

As for this clone: The DNA is omitted, as the CDR3 cannot be located on it reliably, and the CDR3 follows TCRdb's listing. V gene TRBV21-1 combines with J gene TRBJ1-4. TRBV21-1 is recorded as a pseudogene. The CDR3 extends over 17 residues, inclusive of both ends. The CDR3 protein is CASSKWGRGAFNEKLFF.

The rearrangement links TRBV6-6 to TRBJ2-7; D might be TRBD1 (6 bases). This CDR3 has 14 residues. Trimming cost V 2 bases and J 6 bases, with 14 bases left between them. Germline values: CDR1 MNHNY, CDR2 SVGAGI (reference sequence). The CDR3 coding sequence is TGTGCCAGCAGTTACGGCAAACAGGGATCCGAGCAGTACGTC. Amino acids: CASSYGKQGSEQYV.

The chain couples TRBV6-5 to TRBJ2-3; 8 bases line up with TRBD2. The CDR3 covers 14 residues. The V gene end was trimmed by 8 bases and the J gene end by 3 bases; junction bases not matched to a gene: 7. The V gene's germline CDR1 is MNHEY and CDR2 SVGAGI. This chain's CDR3 is CASGRGGGTDTQYF. The CDR3 bases are TGTGCCAGCGGCCGGGGGGGCGGAACAGATACGCAGTATTTT.

This clone was found a few times. The gene calls are TRBV9 and TRBJ1-5; D gene ambiguous. Germline CDR1 SGDLS, CDR2 YYNGEE. The CDR3 covers 15 residues. With 2 bases removed from V and 2 bases from J, the gap between germline ends came to 11 bases. CDR3: CASSVTDMRNQPQHF. The DNA for the CDR3 is TGTGCCAGCAGCGTCACCGATATGCGCAATCAGCCCCAGCATTTT. Filled out from reference TRBV9 and TRBJ1-5, the complete variable domain reads DSGVTQTPKHLITATGQRVTLRCSPRSGDLSVYWYQQSLDQGLQFLIQYYNGEERAKGNILERFSAQQFPDLHSELNLSSLELGDSALYFCASSVTDMRNQPQHFGDGTRLSIL.

The count of this clone is one. The V and J genes are TRBV5-1 and TRBJ1-1; 8 bases are a match to TRBD1. The CDR3 spans 14 residues. CDR1 is SGHRS and CDR2 is YFSETQ in the germline V gene. With V trimmed by 5 bases and J by 5 bases, 8 bases remained unmatched. This chain's CDR3 is CASRFNRGLTEAFF. The CDR3 nucleotides are TGCGCCAGCAGATTCAACAGGGGGTTAACTGAAGCTTTCTTT.

The V gene is TRBV18, the J gene TRBJ1-1; unclear D gene. Trimming removed 2 bases from V and 0 bases from J, with 7 bases in between. The CDR3 has 14 amino acids. Looked up from germline, CDR1 is KGHSH and CDR2 is LQKENI. The CDR3 spells CASSPGTMNTEAFF. CDR3 DNA: TGTGCCAGCTCACCAGGCACTATGAACACTGAAGCTTTCTTT.

The V gene is TRBV4-2, the J gene TRBJ2-1; 9 bases are shared with TRBD2. Trimming took 2 bases from V and 6 from J; bases not matched to a gene: 5. The CDR3 is 15 amino acids. The germline gives CDR1 LGHNA, CDR2 YNFKEQ. In nucleotides, the CDR3 is TGTGCCAGCAGCCAAATAGCGGGGGCAGGCAATGAGCAGTTCTTC. It specifies CASSQIAGAGNEQFF.

The rearrangement joins TRBV11-2 to TRBJ2-4; no reliable D call. The V gene lost 5 bases and the J gene lost 12 bases, with 17 bases spanning the gap. Germline CDR1 is SGHAT and CDR2 is FQNNGV. This CDR3 is 13 amino acids long. The CDR3 loop is CASSSPAAGAQYF. Written as DNA, the CDR3 is TGTGCCAGCAGCAGCCCGGCGGCCGGTGCTCAGTACTTC.